This passage covers 27 T cell receptor beta chains from one sample sequenced in a study of cytomegalovirus exposure and HLA in healthy donors. This PCR relied on a set of 60 Vbeta primers and 13 Jbeta primers. Only in-frame clones appear in the TCRdb table, and some are missing; sequencing was by immunoSEQ multiplex PCR. The table shows approximately 99,000 clones, with approximately 70% occurring only once. Material: PBMCs. The receptors come from a man in his forties in good health and CMV-seronegative.

The chain links TRBV10-3 to TRBJ1-6, with 7 bases matching TRBD1. The CDR3 runs to 14 residues. Germline CDR1 and CDR2: ENHRY and SYGVKD. V was clipped by 6 bases and J by 9 bases; unmatched bases: 8. The CDR3 region is CAISQTGLRSPLHF. CDR3 bases: TGTGCCATCAGCCAGACAGGGCTCCGTTCACCCCTCCACTTT.

This sequence joins TRBV7-9 and TRBJ1-2, with 11 nucleotides matching TRBD1. CDR1 is SEHNR, CDR2 FQNEAQ, per germline (reference sequence). This CDR3 region has 15 residues. V lost 5 bases and J lost 3; bases outside the gene matches: 5. For the CDR3, the DNA is TGTGCCAGCAGCCGCCGGACAGGGGGCGACTATGGCTACACCTTC. It is translated as CASSRRTGGDYGYTF.

The chain links TRBV27 to TRBJ2-7; 7 positions agree with TRBD2. The V gene end was trimmed by 4 bases and the J gene end by 6 bases; junction bases not matched to a gene: 6. The CDR3 is made up of 13 amino acids. Germline V gives CDR1 MNHEY, CDR2 SMNVEV (reference sequence). CDR3: CASSWGGSREQYF. The CDR3 DNA reads as TGTGCCAGCAGTTGGGGGGGATCACGCGAGCAGTACTTC.

This chain uses TRBV7-2 with TRBJ1-6; D is ambiguous. Trimming removed 2 bases from V and 5 bases from J, with 10 bases in between. The CDR3 is made up of 15 amino acids. Looked up from germline, CDR1 is SGHTA and CDR2 is FQGNSA. The CDR3 here is CASSLLRVDNSPLHF. Written as DNA, the CDR3 is TGTGCCAGCAGCTTACTACGTGTTGATAATTCACCCCTCCACTTT.

The rearrangement links TRBV4-2 to TRBJ2-6; a possible D gene is TRBD2 (5 bases). V was shortened by 1 base and J by 2 bases, with 12 bases between the two germline ends. The CDR3 extends over 17 amino acids. Germline CDR1 and CDR2: LGHNA and YNFKEQ. Here the CDR3 reads CASSQVYSGAGANVLTF. For the CDR3, the DNA is TGTGCCAGCAGCCAAGTATACTCCGGGGCTGGGGCCAACGTCCTGACTTTC.

The chain uses TRBV6-4 and TRBJ2-2; 11 positions match TRBD2. Germline CDR1 and CDR2: MRHNA and SNTAGT. The CDR3 has 14 amino acids. The ends lost 6 bases at V and 6 bases at J; junction bases unmatched: 3. The CDR3: CASRTSGVAGELFF. The CDR3 DNA sequence: TGTGCCAGCAGGACTAGCGGGGTAGCCGGGGAGCTGTTTTTT.

V usage is TRBV9 and J usage is TRBJ1-2, with D perhaps TRBD1 (5 bases). V was pared by 0 bases and J by 4 bases, with 7 bases between. This CDR3 region has 13 residues. Germline lookup yields CDR1 SGDLS and CDR2 YYNGEE. CDR3: CASSVVGGYGYTF. The CDR3, as DNA: TGTGCCAGCAGCGTAGTGGGGGGCTATGGCTACACCTTC.

This clone showed up just a few times. The chain employs TRBV21-1 and TRBJ2-7; the D call of TRBD1 is as the table states it, not checked on the DNA. TRBV21-1 is annotated as a pseudogene. This CDR3 is built from 15 residues. DNA of the CDR3: TGTGCCAGCAGCAAAGGGCACAGCTTCTCCTACGAGCAGTACTTC. Translated, it gives CASSKGHSFSYEQYF.

This clone was seen a handful of times. The genes are TRBV9 and TRBJ1-1, with no clear D. V was clipped by 0 bases and J by 3 bases, with 6 bases between them. The CDR3 totals 13 residues. Germline CDR1 and CDR2: SGDLS and YYNGEE. The chain's CDR3 is CASSVDGYTEAFF. The CDR3 nucleotides read TGTGCCAGCAGCGTAGACGGGTACACTGAAGCTTTCTTT.

This rearrangement joins TRBV27 to TRBJ2-5; TRBD1 agrees at 8 bases. V shed 4 bases, J shed 5 bases, and the junction held 12 bases outside the gene matches. Germline CDR1 is MNHEY and CDR2 is SMNVEV (reference sequence). The CDR3 extends over 16 amino acids. This chain's CDR3 is CASSSSRRGLKETQYF. The CDR3 bases are TGTGCCAGCAGTTCGTCTCGCAGGGGGCTAAAGGAGACCCAGTACTTC.

The table lists this clone with a count of one. The chain combines TRBV7-7 with TRBJ2-3; no clear D. Per germline, CDR1 SSHAT and CDR2 FNYEAQ (reference sequence). The CDR3 runs 15 residues. V was shortened by 5 bases and J by 2 bases, with 14 bases between the two germline ends. CDR3 protein: CASSRMPGPTDTQYF. CDR3 DNA: TGTGCCAGCAGCCGCATGCCAGGTCCCACAGATACGCAGTATTTT. The whole variable domain, remainder taken from reference TRBV7-7 and TRBJ2-3, is GAGVSQSPRYKVTKRGQDVTLRCDPISSHATLYWYQQALGQGPEFLTYFNYEAQPDKSGLPSDRFSAERPEGSISTLTIQRTEQRDSAMYRCASSRMPGPTDTQYFGPGTRLTVL.

The chain links TRBV5-6 to TRBJ1-3, with D tentatively TRBD1 (5 bases). Trimming cost V 6 bases and J 4 bases, with 14 bases left between them. This CDR3 contains 14 residues. The germline gives CDR1 SGHDT, CDR2 YYEEEE. The CDR3 loop reads CASMSVGAGNTIYF. The CDR3 region has the DNA TGTGCCAGCATGTCGGTAGGGGCCGGAAACACCATATATTTT.

The chain couples TRBV7-2 to TRBJ1-1; D gene ambiguous. Germline lookup yields CDR1 SGHTA and CDR2 FQGNSA. Trimming took off 2 bases at V and 0 bases at J, with 7 bases between the two ends. CDR3 length: 14 residues. The CDR3: CASSLSGVNTEAFF. DNA of the CDR3: TGTGCCAGCAGCTTATCCGGGGTGAACACTGAAGCTTTCTTT.

In DNA form, the CDR3 reads TGCGCCAGCAGCCCAACCGGGGTCCAGGGCTACACCTTC. This codes for CASSPTGVQGYTF. The rearrangement uses TRBV5-1 and TRBJ1-2; D unresolved. The CDR3 runs to 13 residues. Trimming left V 4 bases short and J 8 bases short, with 15 bases between. Germline V gene sequence: CDR1 SGHRS, CDR2 YFSETQ.

This clone was observed a single time. CDR3 coding DNA: TGTGCCAGCATCGCCGACAGGTTATACAATGAGCAGTTCTTC. It encodes CASIADRLYNEQFF. The genes are TRBV6-6 and TRBJ2-1, with a tentative D call TRBD1 (6 bases). The germline gives CDR1 MNHNY, CDR2 SVGAGI (reference sequence). Trimming stripped 7 bases from V and 4 bases from J, with 14 bases between. The length of the CDR3 is 14 residues.

The J gene is TRBJ1-5, the V gene TRBV19; TRBD1 aligns across 8 bases. In germline, CDR1 is LNHDA, CDR2 SQIVND (reference sequence). V shed 7 bases, J shed 1 base, and the junction held 9 bases outside the gene matches. This CDR3 is built from 16 residues. Here the CDR3 reads CASKVRAGGSNQPQHF. The CDR3 DNA reads TGTGCCAGTAAGGTTAGGGCAGGGGGCAGCAATCAGCCCCAGCATTTT.

The gene calls are TRBV5-1 and TRBJ2-3; 9 positions agree with TRBD1. CDR1 and CDR2 from the germline V gene are SGHRS and YFSETQ. The ends lost 4 bases at V and 2 bases at J; junction bases unmatched: 8. The CDR3 totals 16 residues. The CDR3 DNA reads TGCGCCAGCAGCGTCCCGGGACAGGGATTCACAGATACGCAGTATTTT. Amino acid sequence: CASSVPGQGFTDTQYF.

This clone was counted only a few times. This rearrangement joins TRBV7-6 to TRBJ2-1; a possible D gene is TRBD1 (6 bases). Germline lookup yields CDR1 SGHVS and CDR2 FNYEAQ. V was cut by 3 bases and J by 5 bases, with 11 bases left in between. The CDR3 extends over 14 amino acids. CDR3 sequence reads: CASSLRAGDNEQFF. The CDR3 DNA follows: TGTGCCAGCAGCTTGAGGGCAGGGGACAATGAGCAGTTCTTC.

This chain joins TRBV5-6 and TRBJ2-7, with D tentatively TRBD1 (5 bases). CDR1 is SGHDT, CDR2 YYEEEE, per germline. There are 13 residues in the CDR3. Trimming removed 4 bases from V and 0 bases from J, with 8 bases in between. The DNA of the CDR3 is TGTGCCAGCAGCAGGGGATACTCCTACGAGCAGTACTTC. As protein: CASSRGYSYEQYF.

In DNA, the CDR3 is TGTGCCAGCAGTTCCCCTAGCGGGTCTCAGTTCTTC. Encoded protein: CASSSPSGSQFF. The chain uses TRBV6-5 and TRBJ2-1, with 8 nucleotides matching TRBD2. Per the germline V gene, CDR1 is MNHEY and CDR2 is SVGAGI. J was trimmed by 13 bases and V by 4 bases; bases with no gene match: 6. This CDR3 is 12 amino acids long.

J is TRBJ2-7 and V is TRBV5-4; TRBD2 agrees at 12 bases. The germline gives CDR1 SGHNT, CDR2 YYREEE (reference sequence). The CDR3 contains 15 residues. V shed 0 bases and J 2 bases; nucleotides not matched to a gene: 0. The CDR3 spells CASSLASGGAYEQYF. The CDR3 nucleotides read TGTGCCAGCAGCTTGGCTAGCGGGGGGGCCTACGAGCAGTACTTC. The whole variable domain, remainder taken from reference TRBV5-4 and TRBJ2-7, is ETGVTQSPTHLIKTRGQQVTLRCSSQSGHNTVSWYQQALGQGPQFIFQYYREEENGRGNFPPRFSGLQFPNYSSELNVNALELDDSALYLCASSLASGGAYEQYFGPGTRLTVT.

This clone came up once. The gene calls are TRBV5-1 and TRBJ1-4; D possibly corresponds to TRBD1 (6 bases). CDR1 is SGHRS, CDR2 YFSETQ, per germline. V was shortened by 4 bases and J by 8 bases, with 12 bases between the two germline ends. The CDR3 consists of 13 residues. The chain's CDR3 is CASSPDSAEKLFF. The CDR3 bases are TGCGCCAGCAGCCCGGACAGCGCGGAAAAACTGTTTTTT.

This clone was picked up a small number of times. The chain has TRBV4-2 and TRBJ1-3, with TRBD1 matching over 10 bases. Per the germline V gene, CDR1 is LGHNA and CDR2 is YNFKEQ. V lost 5 bases, J lost 1 base, and 14 bases stayed unmatched. The CDR3 has 19 residues. The CDR3: CASSGRQGAWGSSGNTIYF. CDR3 coding DNA: TGTGCCAGCAGCGGACGACAGGGGGCCTGGGGCTCGTCTGGAAACACCATATATTTT.

Only a few counts were recorded for this clone. This chain joins TRBV29-1 and TRBJ1-1; 9 bases line up with TRBD1. The junction had 10 bases not matched to a gene; V was cut back by 4 bases and J by 7 bases. This CDR3 is 14 amino acids long. Germline CDR1 is SQVTM and CDR2 is ANQGSEA. CDR3 protein: CSVAPHRGQGEAFF. The CDR3 DNA reads as TGCAGCGTTGCCCCCCACAGGGGGCAGGGTGAAGCTTTCTTT.

This chain connects TRBV21-1 to TRBJ1-1; the table's TRBD1 call for D was not verified on the DNA. TRBV21-1 is recorded as a pseudogene. This CDR3 is 13 amino acids long. In DNA form, the CDR3 reads TGTGCCAGCAGCAAACAGGGGGCCACTGAAGCTTTCTTT. Translation gives CASSKQGATEAFF.

This chain joins TRBV9 and TRBJ2-2; no clear D gene. The CDR3 runs to 15 residues. Trimming removed 4 bases at V and 0 bases at J, with 10 bases between. Germline V CDR1 and CDR2: SGDLS, YYNGEE. CDR3 protein: CASSKQTTNTGELFF. CDR3 coding DNA: TGTGCCAGCAGCAAACAAACCACGAACACCGGGGAGCTGTTTTTT.

V and J are TRBV7-8 and TRBJ2-1; D call uncertain. The CDR3 is made up of 15 amino acids. CDR1 and CDR2 (germline): SGHVS, FQNEAQ. V dropped 5 bases and J dropped 0 bases, with 11 bases sitting between them. The CDR3 nucleotides are TGTGCCAGCAGCCTGGTTGTAGTCTCCTACAATGAGCAGTTCTTC. Translation gives CASSLVVVSYNEQFF.